This T cell receptor (beta chain) emerged from a study of blood T cell repertoires in COVID-19. Only in-frame clones appear in the TCRdb table, and some are missing; sequencing was by immunoSEQ multiplex PCR. This sample has around 270,000 clones; around four fifths occur once, and the top ten carry under 5.5%. CDR1 is ENHRY and CDR2 is SYGVKD in the germline V gene. The V gene end was trimmed by 2 bases and the J gene end by 7 bases; junction bases not matched to a gene: 8. The CDR3 totals 15 residues. The specimen was peripheral blood. The receptor comes from a man aged 55 to 70 with acute or convalescent COVID-19. The chain combines TRBV10-3 with TRBJ1-2; 9 bases are a match to TRBD1. The CDR3 bases are TGTGCCATCAGTGAGGGGGTACAGGGGGCCGGTGGCTACACCTTC. Protein: CAISEGVQGAGGYTF.